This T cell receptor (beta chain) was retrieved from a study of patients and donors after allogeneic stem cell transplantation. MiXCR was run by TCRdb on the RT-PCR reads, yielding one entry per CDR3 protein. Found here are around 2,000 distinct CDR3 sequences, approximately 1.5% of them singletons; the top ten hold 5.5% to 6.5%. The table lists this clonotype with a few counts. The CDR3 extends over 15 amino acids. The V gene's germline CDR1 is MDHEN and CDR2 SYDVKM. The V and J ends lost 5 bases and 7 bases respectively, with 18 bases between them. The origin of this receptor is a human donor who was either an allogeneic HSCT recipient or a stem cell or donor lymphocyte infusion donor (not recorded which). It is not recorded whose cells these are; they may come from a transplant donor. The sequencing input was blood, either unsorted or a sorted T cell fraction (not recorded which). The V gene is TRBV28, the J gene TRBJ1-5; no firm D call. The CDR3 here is CASSPPGRSQQPQHF. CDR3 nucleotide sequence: TGTGCCAGCAGTCCCCCCGGCAGGAGCCAGCAGCCCCAGCATTTT.